Presented here are 4 T cell receptor beta chains from one specimen sequenced in a study of CD8 T cells in ankylosing spondylitis (dated by TCRdb to 2016 to 2017). The full study reports these points: A TCR beta motif made up of several highly homologous amino acid variants appeared to be characteristic of blood from ankylosing spondylitis patients.

Receptors were amplified or captured by 5' RACE. The instrument given in TCRdb is Illumina HiSeq 2500. Using fastp at Q25 and MiXCR, TCRdb reprocessed the public reads and kept productive beta chains. Rows with a matching CDR3 protein are joined into one entry that keeps the most common DNA and genes. A total of approximately 550,000 distinct CDR3 sequences appear in this sample, approximately 11% of them only once. About 6.8% of the sample lies in the top ten. These receptors' antigens are unknown. The sequenced sample was blood, either unsorted or a sorted T cell fraction (not recorded which). These receptors were taken from a male donor with ankylosing spondylitis.

Ten or more counts support this clonotype. The chain combines TRBV10-3 with TRBJ2-6; D is unresolved. Trimming took off 3 bases at V and 2 bases at J, with 11 bases between the two ends. The germline CDR1 and CDR2 sequences are ENHRY and SYGVKD. This CDR3 has 16 residues. In DNA, the CDR3 is TGTGCCATCAGTGACCCGGACGGTACTGGGGCCAACGTCCTGACTTTC. Translating gives CAISDPDGTGANVLTF.

The chain is built from TRBV20-1 and TRBJ2-5; 8 nucleotides match TRBD1. The CDR3 has 18 residues. CDR1 is DFQATT and CDR2 is SNEGSKA in the germline V gene (reference sequence). The V and J ends lost 0 bases and 0 bases, in that order; junction bases with no gene match: 12. CDR3 residues: CSARDFPGQGLYQETQYF. CDR3 nucleotide sequence: TGCAGTGCTAGAGATTTTCCCGGACAGGGCCTGTACCAAGAGACCCAGTACTTC.

There are a few counts of this clonotype. The rearrangement uses TRBV7-9 and TRBJ2-7, with 7 bases that match TRBD1. In germline, CDR1 is SEHNR, CDR2 FQNEAQ (reference sequence). J lost 3 bases, V lost 4 bases, and 9 bases had no gene match. The CDR3 runs to 15 residues. The CDR3 is CASSSPRTGVYEQYF. The CDR3 nucleotides read TGTGCCAGCAGCTCCCCCCGAACAGGGGTCTACGAGCAGTACTTC.

This clonotype has only a few counts. V usage is TRBV10-1 and J usage is TRBJ2-5, with 9 nucleotides matching TRBD2. This CDR3 contains 15 residues. Germline trimming cut 6 bases from V and 7 bases from J; bases unmatched to any gene: 12. Germline loops: CDR1 WNHNN, CDR2 SYGVQD (reference sequence). The DNA for the CDR3 is TGCGCCAGCAGCTCCTTGACTAGCGGACGGGGGACCCAGTACTTC. Its translation is CASSSLTSGRGTQYF.